Listed below are T cell receptor beta chains from one sample, sequenced in a study of long-term antiretroviral therapy in people with HIV. Sequenced by immunoSEQ multiplex PCR; TCRdb stores in-frame clones only, minus some. The sample yields tens of thousands of clones, more than 80% seen once. The sample consisted of unsorted PBMCs, taken 5.2 years after starting antiretroviral therapy. These receptors came from a woman between 40 and 50 years old with HIV. Each CDR3 is given with its conserved first and last residue. The order of the fields is D gene, V gene, clone size, J gene, CDR3 DNA, CDR3 protein. The D gene is left open where the match is weak. Clone size is stated in some rows and not others, as once, few, many or a class when expanded.

-,TRBV19,-,TRBJ2-7,TGTGCCAGTAGTGCCGCCGTTCAGGCCTACGAGCAGTACTTC,CASSAAVQAYEQYF
-,TRBV4-2,-,TRBJ1-6,TGTGCCAGCAGCCAAGACCCTCTCAGGGGAAATTCACCCCTCCACTTT,CASSQDPLRGNSPLHF
-,TRBV7-8,-,TRBJ1-3,TGTGCCAGCAGCTATACTAACGTCGGAAACACCATATATTTT,CASSYTNVGNTIYF
TRBD2,TRBV11-2,-,TRBJ2-1,TGTGCCAGCAGCTTAGGGCCCCCTAGCGGGGCGTACAATGAGCAGTTCTTC,CASSLGPPSGAYNEQFF
-,TRBV5-1,-,TRBJ2-2,TGCGCCAGCAGATCCGCGGACATTACGAACACCGGGGAGCTGTTTTTT,CASRSADITNTGELFF
TRBD1,TRBV5-8,once,TRBJ2-3,TGTGCCAGCAGCCCGGAGGCCAGGGGGCGGGAAGATACGCAGTATTTT,CASSPEARGREDTQYF
TRBD2,TRBV5-4,once,TRBJ2-1,TGTGCCAGCAGCTCCCGACTAGCGGGAGACAATGAGCAGTTCTTC,CASSSRLAGDNEQFF
-,TRBV11-3,-,TRBJ2-7,TGTGCCAGCAGCCCGGTGGGCGGAGCCTACGAGCAGTACTTC,CASSPVGGAYEQYF
-,TRBV7-2,-,TRBJ1-2,TGTGCCAGCAGCTTAGTAGGGGACTATGGCTACACCTTC,CASSLVGDYGYTF
-,TRBV2,-,TRBJ2-7,TGTGCCAGCACGGCCAGGGACACCCACGAGCAGTACTTC,CASTARDTHEQYF
-,TRBV11-2,-,TRBJ2-5,TGTGCCAGCAGCTTAATAATGGGGGAGACCCAGTACTTC,CASSLIMGETQYF
-,TRBV9,-,TRBJ2-1,TGTGCCAGCAGCGTAGATTACAGGGTGTACAATGAGCAGTTCTTC,CASSVDYRVYNEQFF
-,TRBV6-5,-,TRBJ2-7,TGTGCCAGCAGGCGGGACAGCACTCGTTCCTACGAGCAGTACTTC,CASRRDSTRSYEQYF
-,TRBV30,-,TRBJ2-7,TGTGCCTGGAGGGAAACAGGGAACTACGAGCAGTACTTC,CAWRETGNYEQYF
TRBD2,TRBV5-8,-,TRBJ2-2,TGTGCCAGCAGCATCCCTAGCGGGGATAACACCGGGGAGCTGTTTTTT,CASSIPSGDNTGELFF
TRBD2,TRBV29-1,-,TRBJ2-7,TGCAGCGTTGGACTAGCGGGAGACATATTCGACGAGCAGTACTTC,CSVGLAGDIFDEQYF
TRBD2,TRBV11-2,-,TRBJ2-7,TGTGCCAGCAGTCTCAGGATTAGCGGGACGGGCGCCTACGAGCAGTACTTC,CASSLRISGTGAYEQYF
-,TRBV7-8,few,TRBJ2-5,TGTGCCAGCAACCGAGGGCGAGAGACCCAGTACTTC,CASNRGRETQYF
-,TRBV6-6,-,TRBJ1-1,TGTGCCAGCAGTTACAGGACAGTGAACACTGAAGCTTTCTTT,CASSYRTVNTEAFF
TRBD2,TRBV6-5,-,TRBJ2-2,TGTGCCAGCAGTTCCACTAGCGTCGAGGACACCGGGGAGCTGTTTTTT,CASSSTSVEDTGELFF
TRBD1,TRBV2,-,TRBJ2-1,TGTGCCAGCAGCGGGGACAGGGGGGGTTCGAATGAGCAGTTCTTC,CASSGDRGGSNEQFF
TRBD1,TRBV7-6,-,TRBJ2-7,TGTGCCAGCAGCTTATCAGGGGGTCCCAACTACGAGCAGTACTTC,CASSLSGGPNYEQYF
-,TRBV7-8,-,TRBJ1-6,TGTGCCAGCAGCCCCTCCGGGACACGGAATTCACCCCTCCACTTT,CASSPSGTRNSPLHF
TRBD1,TRBV2,-,TRBJ1-2,TGTGCCAGCAGTGGGACAGGGGATTATGGCTACACCTTC,CASSGTGDYGYTF
TRBD2,TRBV4-1,-,TRBJ2-7,TGCGCCAGCAGCCAGGTTATAGCGGGGATCCACTACGAGCAGTACTTC,CASSQVIAGIHYEQYF
-,TRBV7-7,-,TRBJ2-2,TGTGCCAGCAGCTTAAAGAGTTCAGGCGCGAACACCGGGGAGCTGTTTTTT,CASSLKSSGANTGELFF
-,TRBV7-9,-,TRBJ1-2,TGTGCCAGCAGCTTGCCCACAGGGCAGAATGGCTACACCTTC,CASSLPTGQNGYTF
-,TRBV21-1,-,TRBJ1-1,TGTGCCAGCAGCAATGAGAGGGTGGTTTGGGGGAACACTGAAGCTTTCTTT,CASSNERVVWGNTEAFF
TRBD1,TRBV9,-,TRBJ2-7,TGTGCCAGCAGCCCCGGGACAGGGCCCGGCGAGCAGTACTTC,CASSPGTGPGEQYF
-,TRBV6-5,few,TRBJ1-5,TGTGCCAGCAGTTACAGTTTGGTTAGCAATCAGCCCCAGCATTTT,CASSYSLVSNQPQHF
-,TRBV6-5,-,TRBJ1-1,TGTGCCAGCAGGGACAGTGGTCCTGAAGCTTTCTTT,CASRDSGPEAFF
-,TRBV19,-,TRBJ1-1,TGTGCCAGTAGTATTGGCAGGGCCAACACTGAAGCTTTCTTT,CASSIGRANTEAFF
-,TRBV6-5,-,TRBJ1-1,TGTGCCAGCAGTTACCGAGACGACACTGAAGCTTTCTTT,CASSYRDDTEAFF
-,TRBV7-9,-,TRBJ1-1,TGTGCCAGCAGCTTAGCGAGGTTAAACACTGAAGCTTTCTTT,CASSLARLNTEAFF
-,TRBV15,-,TRBJ2-3,TGTGCCACCAGCATCGAAGGTCTGGGGCGGGGGCTGGGAGATACGCAGTATTTT,CATSIEGLGRGLGDTQYF
-,TRBV19,once,TRBJ1-6,TGTGCCACCGTGGGGGAGGGGCCTTCTAATTCACCCCTCCACTTT,CATVGEGPSNSPLHF
TRBD1,TRBV5-4,-,TRBJ2-7,TGTGCCAGCAGCCGATACAGGGGGCAGGCCGAGCAGTACTTC,CASSRYRGQAEQYF